Shown below are 10 T cell receptor beta chains from a single sample sequenced in a study of cytomegalovirus exposure and HLA in healthy donors. PCR used 60 Vbeta primers and 13 Jbeta primers. Repertoires were generated with immunoSEQ multiplex PCR, while TCRdb's copy carries only in-frame clones and drops some. Here the sample spans under 200,000 clones, roughly 80% being singletons. Sequencing used PBMCs. These receptors were collected from a male donor in good health and CMV-seropositive.

V usage is TRBV9 and J usage is TRBJ2-7; possibly TRBD2 for D (5 bases). V dropped 3 bases and J dropped 5 bases, with 18 bases sitting between them. CDR1 and CDR2 (germline): SGDLS, YYNGEE. The CDR3 is made up of 15 amino acids. CDR3 region: CASSGELENRDEQYF. Here the CDR3 DNA reads TGTGCCAGCAGCGGGGAGTTAGAGAATCGGGACGAGCAGTACTTC. Filled out from reference TRBV9 and TRBJ2-7, the complete variable domain reads DSGVTQTPKHLITATGQRVTLRCSPRSGDLSVYWYQQSLDQGLQFLIQYYNGEERAKGNILERFSAQQFPDLHSELNLSSLELGDSALYFCASSGELENRDEQYFGPGTRLTVT.

This sequence joins TRBV29-1 and TRBJ2-7, with a weak D call TRBD1 (6 bases). The CDR3 is 12 amino acids. Trimming left V 6 bases short and J 2 bases short, with 11 bases between. Germline V lookup: CDR1 SQVTM, CDR2 ANQGSEA. CDR3 sequence (DNA): TGCAGCGTGGGGGCCCTACCCTACGAGCAGTACTTC. Residues: CSVGALPYEQYF.

The rearrangement joins TRBV9 to TRBJ1-5, with D perhaps TRBD1 (5 bases). The germline CDR1 and CDR2 sequences are SGDLS and YYNGEE. The CDR3 totals 13 residues. The germline V and J ends were trimmed by 2 bases and 4 bases, with 7 bases remaining between them. CDR3 amino acids: CASSVGPNQPQHF. DNA of the CDR3: TGTGCCAGCAGCGTGGGGCCAAATCAGCCCCAGCATTTT.

Points on this clone: At one of its ends the junction is not consistent with the germline gene, which may arise from a read error. This CDR3 is CASSMYGNSEAFF. The CDR3 coding sequence is TGTGCCAGTAGTATGTACGGGAACTCTGAAGCTTTCTTT. V gene TRBV19 combines with J gene TRBJ1-1, with D hard to call. The CDR3 has 13 amino acids. Looked up from germline, CDR1 is LNHDA and CDR2 is SQIVND (reference sequence).

The chain is built from TRBV19 and TRBJ1-5, with 10 nucleotides matching TRBD1. V lost 7 bases to trimming and J lost 5 bases; unmatched junction nucleotides: 11. The CDR3 loop spans 16 amino acids. CDR1 and CDR2 from the germline V gene are LNHDA and SQIVND (reference sequence). The CDR3 protein is CASTILRDRGYQPQHF. The CDR3 coding sequence is TGTGCCAGTACCATTCTCCGGGACAGGGGCTATCAGCCCCAGCATTTT.

This clone was detected only a few times. The J gene is TRBJ2-3, the V gene TRBV7-2; 12 nucleotides align to TRBD2. Germline lookup yields CDR1 SGHTA and CDR2 FQGNSA. The CDR3 has 15 amino acids. V lost 4 bases to trimming and J lost 8 bases; unmatched junction nucleotides: 7. This chain's CDR3 is CASSSGLAGRVTQYF. CDR3 DNA: TGTGCCAGCAGCTCAGGACTAGCGGGACGAGTTACGCAGTATTTT.

This clone showed up just a few times. The chain links TRBV21-1 to TRBJ1-2. TRBV21-1 is shown as a pseudogene. The CDR3 covers 11 residues. The CDR3 coding sequence is TGTGCCAGCATTAGCGACTATGGCTACACCTTC. This codes for CASISDYGYTF.

This clone was detected only a few times. V is TRBV19 and J is TRBJ2-5; tentatively, D is TRBD2 (6 bases). CDR1 and CDR2 from the germline V gene are LNHDA and SQIVND (reference sequence). The V end was cut by 3 bases, the J end by 0 bases, with 17 bases between. The CDR3 has 17 residues. CDR3 nucleotides: TGTGCCAGTAGTATTTTGGGGGACGGGAGCGACCAAGAGACCCAGTACTTC. Its translation: CASSILGDGSDQETQYF.

Only a few counts were recorded for this clone. The V call is TRBV5-4, the J call TRBJ2-7; D is unclear. Trimming took off 1 base at V and 5 bases at J, with 7 bases between the two ends. This CDR3 contains 12 residues. Germline V gene lookup returns CDR1 SGHNT and CDR2 YYREEE (reference sequence). Written as DNA, the CDR3 is TGTGCCAGCAGCTTGAGTCACAACGAGCAGTACTTC. Encoded protein: CASSLSHNEQYF.

V usage is TRBV18 and J usage is TRBJ2-5; 8 nucleotides agree with TRBD2. J lost 4 bases, V lost 6 bases, and 10 bases had no gene match. CDR1 and CDR2 (germline): KGHSH, LQKENI. The CDR3 length is 15 residues. Written as DNA, the CDR3 is TGTGCCAGCTCCCCGTTTCGGGAGGGCGGAGAGACCCAGTACTTC. Protein product: CASSPFREGGETQYF.